This passage covers 26 T cell receptor beta chains from one sample sequenced in a study of T cell responses to AZD1222 COVID-19 vaccine (dated by TCRdb to 2020 to 2022). To prepare the library, the immunoSEQ multiplex PCR assay was applied. Sourced from immuneACCESS, this table was stored by TCRdb with only in-frame sequences that have V and J called. A share of the clones is absent; for the studies checked, an unresolved V gene accounts for under half, and the remainder has no known explanation. This sample has 120,000 to 150,000 clones in its table, and roughly 91% of those were observed once. Approximately 3% of the sample is in the top ten clones. The label giving this sample's time point can be read as: about 28 days (+/-7) after the second vaccine dose. Material: peripheral blood, obtained 28 days after the second AZD1222 dose. Receptor source: an adult who received the AZD1222 COVID-19 vaccine.

The rearrangement uses TRBV4-1 and TRBJ1-2, with D perhaps matching TRBD1 (5 bases). Per the germline V gene, CDR1 is MGHRA and CDR2 is YSYEKL. V was clipped by 4 bases and J by 7 bases, with 19 bases between them. The CDR3 has 15 residues. The CDR3 spells CASSPQGPTISGYTF. Here the CDR3 DNA reads TGCGCCAGCAGCCCCCAGGGCCCCACTATCAGTGGCTACACCTTC.

The V call is TRBV28, the J call TRBJ2-7; 12 bases agree with TRBD2. This CDR3 contains 11 residues. J was trimmed by 13 bases and V by 8 bases; bases with no gene match: 6. CDR1 MDHEN and CDR2 SYDVKM come from the germline V gene. The CDR3 region has the DNA TGTGCCAGCCTGACTAGCGGGAGCTTATACTTC. It specifies CASLTSGSLYF.

The gene calls are TRBV5-1 and TRBJ2-1; D could derive from TRBD1 or TRBD2 (6 bases each). The CDR3 length is 15 residues. CDR1 is SGHRS, CDR2 YFSETQ, per germline. V was cut by 1 base and J by 5 bases, with 13 bases left in between. Here the CDR3 DNA reads TGCGCCAGCAGCTTGAGGGGGGCTGAAGACAATGAGCAGTTCTTC. Its protein is CASSLRGAEDNEQFF.

This chain uses TRBV3-1 (or the pseudogene TRBV3-2) with TRBJ1-1; 7 bases are shared with TRBD1. V dropped 2 bases and J dropped 1; count of bases not matched to a gene: 4. Per the germline V gene, CDR1 is LGHDT and CDR2 is YNNKEL (reference sequence). This CDR3 spans 15 amino acids. The CDR3 DNA sequence: TGTGCCAGCAGCCAAAGGGGGACAGCGAACACTGAAGCTTTCTTT. Its translation is CASSQRGTANTEAFF.

V is TRBV11-3 and J is TRBJ2-1; D is uncertain. V was shortened by 3 bases and J by 0 bases, with 9 bases between the two germline ends. The germline gives CDR1 SGHNT, CDR2 YENEEA. The CDR3 has 15 residues. CDR3 amino acids: CASSFPESSYNEQFF. CDR3 coding DNA: TGTGCCAGCAGCTTCCCGGAAAGCTCCTACAATGAGCAGTTCTTC.

The V and J genes are TRBV7-9 and TRBJ1-4, with D hard to call. Trimming left V 3 bases short and J 0 bases short, with 8 bases between. This CDR3 region has 15 residues. Germline assignment: CDR1 SEHNR and CDR2 FQNEAQ (reference sequence). The CDR3 spells CASSLGITTNEKLFF. CDR3 sequence (DNA): TGTGCCAGCAGCTTGGGCATCACAACTAATGAAAAACTGTTTTTT.

This clone has just one count. The chain couples TRBV27 to TRBJ2-3; D remains unclear. The V end lost 4 bases, the J end lost 7 bases, and 6 bases lay between the germline ends. The CDR3 sequence is 11 residues long. The germline CDR1 and CDR2 sequences are MNHEY and SMNVEV (reference sequence). The DNA for the CDR3 is TGTGCCAGCAGTTCTGGAAATACGCAGTATTTT. It encodes CASSSGNTQYF.

CDR3 nucleotides: TGTGCCAGCACGACGGCTGGAAACACCATATATTTT. This gives the protein CASTTAGNTIYF. V gene TRBV12-3 or TRBV12-4 combines with J gene TRBJ1-3; D not certain. Deletions cut 7 bases from V and 2 bases from J, with 6 bases between. The CDR3 runs to 12 residues.

The chain combines TRBV19 with TRBJ1-1; perhaps TRBD1 as D (5 bases). The V gene's germline CDR1 is LNHDA and CDR2 SQIVND (reference sequence). CDR3 length equals 16 residues. V was cut by 1 base and J by 1 base, with 13 bases left in between. The DNA for the CDR3 is TGTGCCAGTAGTATAGGGTGGGGCCAGGGGAACACTGAAGCTTTCTTT. This codes for CASSIGWGQGNTEAFF. Looking up the rest from reference TRBV19 and TRBJ1-1 gives the full variable domain: DGGITQSPKYLFRKEGQNVTLSCEQNLNHDAMYWYRQDPGQGLRLIYYSQIVNDFQKGDIAEGYSVSREKKESFPLTVTSAQKNPTAFYLCASSIGWGQGNTEAFFGQGTRLTVV.

V and J are TRBV28 and TRBJ1-2; TRBD1 matches at 7 bases. The V gene end was trimmed by 6 bases and the J gene end by 8 bases; junction bases not matched to a gene: 12. This CDR3 is built from 14 residues. CDR1 is MDHEN, CDR2 SYDVKM, per germline. The CDR3 loop reads CASSTGLGGGGYTF. CDR3 coding DNA: TGTGCCAGCAGCACAGGGCTAGGGGGCGGCGGCTACACCTTC.

This sequence joins TRBV5-1 and TRBJ2-1, with 7 bases that match TRBD1. Germline values: CDR1 SGHRS, CDR2 YFSETQ. The CDR3 totals 17 residues. After removal of 1 base from V and 2 bases from J, the junction contained 9 bases not matched to a gene. In DNA, the CDR3 is TGCGCCAGCAGCTTGATATCCTCAGGGGGACCCTACAATGAGCAGTTCTTC. The encoded protein is CASSLISSGGPYNEQFF.

This rearrangement joins TRBV6-2 or TRBV6-3 to TRBJ1-2, with D unclear. CDR1 and CDR2 (germline): MNHEY, SVGEGT. The CDR3 extends over 12 amino acids. V was cut by 6 bases and J by 8 bases, with 13 bases left in between. In DNA, the CDR3 is TGTGCCAGCAGCCCCGGGCCTATAGGCTACACCTTC. This codes for CASSPGPIGYTF.

The chain couples TRBV6-4 to TRBJ2-2, with D possibly TRBD1 on 5 matching bases. V was shortened by 6 bases and J by 1 base, with 6 bases between the two germline ends. Germline V gene data show CDR1 as MRHNA and CDR2 as SNTAGT. This CDR3 comprises 13 residues. The CDR3 DNA sequence: TGTGCCAGCAGAACAGGGAACACCGGGGAGCTGTTTTTT. This sequence encodes CASRTGNTGELFF.

The rearrangement joins TRBV6-2 or TRBV6-3 to TRBJ2-5; D tentatively reads TRBD1 or TRBD2 (5 bases each). V lost 4 bases and J lost 2, with 14 bases in between. Germline loops: CDR1 MNHEY, CDR2 SVGEGT. The CDR3 totals 15 residues. The CDR3 loop reads CASSWVGAPQETQYF. The CDR3 DNA reads as TGTGCCAGCAGTTGGGTCGGGGCCCCACAAGAGACCCAGTACTTC.

The rearrangement uses TRBV29-1 and TRBJ1-2; D unclear. Trimming removed 2 bases at V and 8 bases at J, with 12 bases between. This CDR3 contains 12 residues. Germline V lookup: CDR1 SQVTM, CDR2 ANQGSEA. CDR3 loop: CSVELSAGGYTF. CDR3 coding DNA: TGCAGCGTTGAATTGTCGGCGGGGGGCTACACCTTC.

The rearrangement links TRBV19 to TRBJ2-3; D not certain. Trimming took 4 bases from V and 4 from J, leaving 12 bases between them. Germline CDR1 reads LNHDA; CDR2 reads SQIVND (reference sequence). CDR3 length: 14 amino acids. CDR3 DNA: TGTGCCAGTAGTAGTGGGGTGGGCGCAGATACGCAGTATTTT. Translation: CASSSGVGADTQYF.

CDR3 residues: CASSLVFTDTQYF. The CDR3 DNA reads TGTGCCAGCAGCTTAGTCTTCACAGATACGCAGTATTTT. The V call is TRBV7-2, the J call TRBJ2-3; no clear D gene. Germline-derived CDR1 and CDR2 are SGHTA and FQGNSA. The CDR3 sequence is 13 residues long. V was pared by 1 base and J by 2 bases, with 4 bases between.

This sequence joins TRBV7-8 and TRBJ1-2; D is undetermined. V was shortened by 5 bases and J by 5 bases, with 12 bases between the two germline ends. Germline CDR1 SGHVS, CDR2 FQNEAQ. This CDR3 spans 13 amino acids. The CDR3 spells CASSHRRDYGYTF. The DNA for the CDR3 is TGTGCCAGCAGCCACCGAAGAGATTATGGCTACACCTTC.

The genes are TRBV29-1 and TRBJ2-3; no clear D. CDR1 and CDR2 (germline): SQVTM, ANQGSEA. The CDR3 runs 12 residues. V was trimmed by 3 bases and J by 4 bases, leaving 8 bases between them. CDR3 nucleotides: TGCAGCGTTGAGACGCAGTCAGATACGCAGTATTTT. It codes for CSVETQSDTQYF.

This clone was picked up a small number of times. The chain recombines TRBV28 with TRBJ2-4, with D perhaps assigned TRBD1 or TRBD2 (5 bases each). V lost 5 bases, J lost 6 bases, and 14 bases lay in between. Looked up from germline, CDR1 is MDHEN and CDR2 is SYDVKM. The CDR3 is made up of 14 amino acids. CDR3 nucleotide sequence: TGTGCCAGCAGTCTAAGGGTTGGGGGAAACATTCAGTACTTC. It is translated as CASSLRVGGNIQYF.

The chain combines TRBV5-1 with TRBJ2-2; D possibly corresponds to TRBD1 (6 bases). CDR3 length: 15 amino acids. The germline V gene encodes CDR1 SGHRS and CDR2 YFSETQ. Trimming cost V 1 base and J 8 bases, with 15 bases left between them. CDR3 loop: CASSLTPGVAGELFF. The DNA of the CDR3 is TGCGCCAGCAGCTTGACCCCAGGGGTTGCTGGGGAGCTGTTTTTT.

The genes are TRBV28 and TRBJ2-1; D possibly corresponds to TRBD2 (6 bases). CDR3 size: 12 residues. Germline loops: CDR1 MDHEN, CDR2 SYDVKM. The V and J ends lost 7 bases and 4 bases respectively, with 8 bases between them. The CDR3 here is CASTGTYNEQFF. The CDR3, as DNA: TGTGCCAGCACCGGGACTTACAATGAGCAGTTCTTC.

The chain carries TRBV7-9 and TRBJ2-5, with 10 bases aligning to TRBD2. J was trimmed by 3 bases and V by 5 bases; bases with no gene match: 6. This CDR3 has 15 amino acids. Germline CDR1 is SEHNR and CDR2 is FQNEAQ (reference sequence). The CDR3 coding sequence is TGTGCCAGCAGCCAGACCAGCGGGAGGGAAGAGACCCAGTACTTC. It codes for CASSQTSGREETQYF.

The chain is built from TRBV30 and TRBJ1-2, with D tentatively TRBD1 (6 bases). Trimming pared 1 base from V and 3 bases from J, leaving 6 bases between. Germline V gene lookup returns CDR1 GTSNPN and CDR2 SVGIG (reference sequence). The CDR3 is 12 residues long. The CDR3 DNA reads TGTGCCTGGAGTGACAGGGACTATGGCTACACCTTC. This codes for CAWSDRDYGYTF.

V and J are TRBV7-3 and TRBJ2-1; D is perhaps TRBD1 (5 bases). The CDR3 contains 16 residues. The germline V gene encodes CDR1 SGHTA and CDR2 FQGTGA. Deletions cut 2 bases from V and 8 bases from J, with 19 bases between. The CDR3 region is CASSLQGWGNGDEQFF. Written as DNA, the CDR3 is TGTGCCAGCAGCTTACAGGGTTGGGGTAATGGGGATGAGCAGTTCTTC.

V usage is TRBV30 and J usage is TRBJ1-2; no definite D call. The V gene's germline CDR1 is GTSNPN and CDR2 SVGIG (reference sequence). The CDR3 totals 13 residues. V lost 0 bases and J 7 bases, leaving 12 bases between the germline ends. CDR3 protein: CAWSVLAGRGYTF. DNA for the CDR3: TGTGCCTGGAGTGTACTAGCAGGCCGTGGCTACACCTTC.